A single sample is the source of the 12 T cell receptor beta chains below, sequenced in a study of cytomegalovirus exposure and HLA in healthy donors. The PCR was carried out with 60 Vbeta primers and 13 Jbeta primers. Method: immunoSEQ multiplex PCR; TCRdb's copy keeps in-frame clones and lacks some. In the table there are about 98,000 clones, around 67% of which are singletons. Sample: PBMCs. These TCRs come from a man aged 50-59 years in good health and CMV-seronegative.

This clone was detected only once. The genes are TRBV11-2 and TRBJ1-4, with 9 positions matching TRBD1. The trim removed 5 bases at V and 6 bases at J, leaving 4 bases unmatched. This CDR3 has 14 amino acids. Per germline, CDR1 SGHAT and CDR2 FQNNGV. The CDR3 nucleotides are TGTGCCAGCAGCCAACGGACAGGGGATGAAAAACTGTTTTTT. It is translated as CASSQRTGDEKLFF.

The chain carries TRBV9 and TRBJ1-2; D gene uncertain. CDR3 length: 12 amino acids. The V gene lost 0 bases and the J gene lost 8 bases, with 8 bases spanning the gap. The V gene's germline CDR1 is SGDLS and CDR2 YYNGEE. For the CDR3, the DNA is TGTGCCAGCAGCGTAGATTCCAAAGGCTACACCTTC. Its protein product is CASSVDSKGYTF.

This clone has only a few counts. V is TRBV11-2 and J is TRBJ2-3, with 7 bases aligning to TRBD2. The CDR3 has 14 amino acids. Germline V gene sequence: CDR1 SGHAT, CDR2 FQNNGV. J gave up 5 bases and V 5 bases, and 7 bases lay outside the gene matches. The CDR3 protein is CASSRTRTKDTQYF. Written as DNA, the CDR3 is TGTGCCAGCAGCAGGACTAGGACAAAAGATACGCAGTATTTT.

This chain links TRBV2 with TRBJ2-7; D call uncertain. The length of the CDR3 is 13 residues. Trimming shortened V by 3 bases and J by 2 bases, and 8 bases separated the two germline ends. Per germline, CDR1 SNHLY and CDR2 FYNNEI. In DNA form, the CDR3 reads TGTGCCAGCAGTGAGGTCCAGACCTACGAGCAGTACTTC. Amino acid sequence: CASSEVQTYEQYF.

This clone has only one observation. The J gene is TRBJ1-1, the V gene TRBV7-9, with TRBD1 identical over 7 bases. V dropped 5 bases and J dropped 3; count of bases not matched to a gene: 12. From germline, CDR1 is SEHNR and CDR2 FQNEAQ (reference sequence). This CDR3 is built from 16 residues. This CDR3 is CASSRASDRPDTEAFF. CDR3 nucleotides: TGTGCCAGCAGCCGAGCCTCGGACAGGCCGGACACTGAAGCTTTCTTT.

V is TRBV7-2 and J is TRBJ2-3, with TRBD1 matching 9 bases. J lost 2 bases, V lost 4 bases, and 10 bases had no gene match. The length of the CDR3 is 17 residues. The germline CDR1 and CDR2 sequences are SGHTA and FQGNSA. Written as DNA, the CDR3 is TGTGCCAGCAGCTCCAGAACGGGACAGGGAACCACAGATACGCAGTATTTT. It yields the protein CASSSRTGQGTTDTQYF.

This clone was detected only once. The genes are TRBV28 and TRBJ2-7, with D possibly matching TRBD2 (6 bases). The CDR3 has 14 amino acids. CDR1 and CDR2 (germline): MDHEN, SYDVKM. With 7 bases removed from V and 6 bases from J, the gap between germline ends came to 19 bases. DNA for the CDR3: TGTGCCAGCACCCGGGGGAGTGAGGGTTGCGAGCAGTACTTC. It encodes CASTRGSEGCEQYF.

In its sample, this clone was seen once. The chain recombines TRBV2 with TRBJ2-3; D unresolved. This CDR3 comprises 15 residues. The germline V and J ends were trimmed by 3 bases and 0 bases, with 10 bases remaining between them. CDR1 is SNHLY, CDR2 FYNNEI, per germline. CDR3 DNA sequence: TGTGCCAGCAGTGACCCCGGTTCTAGCACAGATACGCAGTATTTT. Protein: CASSDPGSSTDTQYF.

The CDR3 protein is CASSLAGGPGLEQFF. The DNA of the CDR3 is TGCGCCAGCAGCTTGGCAGGGGGGCCAGGGCTTGAGCAGTTCTTC. V gene TRBV5-1 combines with J gene TRBJ2-1, with D possibly TRBD1 on 7 matching bases. CDR3 size: 15 residues. Germline V gene data show CDR1 as SGHRS and CDR2 as YFSETQ. V dropped 0 bases and J dropped 9 bases, with 16 bases sitting between them.

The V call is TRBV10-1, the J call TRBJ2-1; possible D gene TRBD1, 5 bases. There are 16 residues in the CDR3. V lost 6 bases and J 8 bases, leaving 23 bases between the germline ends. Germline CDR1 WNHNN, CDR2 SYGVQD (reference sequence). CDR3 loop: CASSALGALSFDEQFF. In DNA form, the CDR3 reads TGCGCCAGCAGCGCCCTAGGGGCACTTAGTTTTGATGAGCAGTTCTTC.

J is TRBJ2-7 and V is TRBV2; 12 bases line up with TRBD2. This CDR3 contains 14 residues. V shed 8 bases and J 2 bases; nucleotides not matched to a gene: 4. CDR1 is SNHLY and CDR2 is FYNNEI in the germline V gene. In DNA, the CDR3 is TGTGCCAGCGCACTAGCGGGAGGTACCTACGAGCAGTACTTC. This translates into CASALAGGTYEQYF.

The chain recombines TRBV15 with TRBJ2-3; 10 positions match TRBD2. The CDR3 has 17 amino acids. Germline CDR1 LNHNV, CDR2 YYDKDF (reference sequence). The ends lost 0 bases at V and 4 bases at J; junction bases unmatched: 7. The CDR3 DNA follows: TGTGCCACCAGCAGAGATTATAGCGGGGGGCCCGCAGATACGCAGTATTTT. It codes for CATSRDYSGGPADTQYF.